These 20 T cell receptor beta chains originate from one sample sequenced in a study of vaccination and CD4 T cells after COVID-19. The Oncomine TCR Beta short-read assay generated sequence data from the DNA of cultured CD4+ T cells. In TCRdb, the PCR reads were re-called with MiXCR into one record per CDR3 protein. The sample records 9,000 to 13,000 distinct CDR3 sequences, around 40% being singletons. These receptors' targets are unknown. Treatment meaning: approximately 9-day PBMC culture with coronavirus spike peptide pools or control peptides (ViraFEST assay). The specimen was CD4+ T cells from blood, cultured in vitro, collected after SARS-CoV-2 vaccination. The receptors here all came from a human donor who had recovered from COVID-19.

A single count supports this clonotype. V is TRBV7-9 and J is TRBJ1-1, with a possible D match to TRBD1 (5 bases). Between the trimmed V and J ends, which lost 0 bases and 0 bases, there was a span of 11 bases. The germline gives CDR1 SEHNR, CDR2 FQNEAQ (reference sequence). This CDR3 spans 16 amino acids. This CDR3 is CASSLARQSMNTEAFF. CDR3 bases: TGTGCCAGCAGCTTAGCTAGACAGTCCATGAACACTGAAGCTTTCTTT.

The chain employs TRBV5-4 and TRBJ2-7; 11 positions agree with TRBD2. V lost 4 bases and J lost 1; bases outside the gene matches: 4. The germline V gene encodes CDR1 SGHNT and CDR2 YYREEE (reference sequence). This CDR3 is built from 15 residues. CDR3 nucleotide sequence: TGTGCCAGCAGCGCTACTAGCGGGAGATCCTACGAGCAGTACTTC. Protein product: CASSATSGRSYEQYF.

This clonotype is large (0.1 to 1%). The V gene is TRBV29-1, the J gene TRBJ2-3; no clear D gene. In germline, CDR1 is SQVTM, CDR2 ANQGSEA. The length of the CDR3 is 11 residues. Between the trimmed V and J ends, which lost 8 bases and 5 bases, there was a span of 11 bases. The CDR3 loop is CSFWGIDTQYF. In DNA, the CDR3 is TGCAGCTTCTGGGGAATAGATACGCAGTATTTT.

There are a few counts of this clonotype. The chain recombines TRBV20-1 with TRBJ2-7; TRBD2 matches at 12 bases. The V gene end was trimmed by 6 bases and the J gene end by 3 bases; junction bases not matched to a gene: 9. Germline V gene lookup returns CDR1 DFQATT and CDR2 SNEGSKA (reference sequence). The CDR3 contains 15 residues. CDR3 bases: TGCAGTGCCCCACCTAGCGGGAGGGAGCACTACGAGCAGTACTTC. Amino acid sequence: CSAPPSGREHYEQYF.

This clonotype was observed a handful of times. This sequence joins TRBV6-1 and TRBJ1-1; 7 nucleotides line up with TRBD1. J was trimmed by 4 bases and V by 6 bases; bases with no gene match: 8. Per the germline V gene, CDR1 is MNHNS and CDR2 is SASEGT. The length of the CDR3 is 14 residues. CDR3 bases: TGTGCCAGCAGCTCAGGGGGTTCGGCCACTGAAGCTTTCTTT. The encoded protein is CASSSGGSATEAFF.

The chain links TRBV15 to TRBJ2-7; no firm D call. Germline assignment: CDR1 LNHNV and CDR2 YYDKDF (reference sequence). This CDR3 comprises 16 residues. V lost 2 bases, J lost 2 bases, and 16 bases lay in between. The chain's CDR3 is CATSRPRLAGPYEQYF. In DNA form, the CDR3 reads TGTGCCACCAGCAGACCTCGATTGGCAGGTCCCTACGAGCAGTACTTC.

The chain links TRBV29-1 to TRBJ1-1; no reliable D call. Germline CDR1 reads SQVTM; CDR2 reads ANQGSEA. The CDR3 is made up of 14 amino acids. Trimming removed 4 bases at V and 3 bases at J, with 15 bases between. The CDR3 sequence: CSVGTLGGDTEAFF. For the CDR3, the DNA is TGCAGCGTTGGAACCCTGGGTGGGGACACTGAAGCTTTCTTT.

This clonotype was counted only a few times. J is TRBJ2-2 and V is TRBV7-6; D perhaps matches TRBD2 (5 bases). This CDR3 spans 15 amino acids. Trimming stripped 5 bases from V and 1 base from J, with 11 bases between. The germline V gene encodes CDR1 SGHVS and CDR2 FNYEAQ. CDR3 coding DNA: TGTGCCAGCAGCCCTACTGAGGGGAACACCGGGGAGCTGTTTTTT. Its translation: CASSPTEGNTGELFF.

V is TRBV2 and J is TRBJ1-2, with a possible D match to TRBD1 (6 bases). The germline V gene encodes CDR1 SNHLY and CDR2 FYNNEI. The CDR3 contains 13 residues. Trimming cost V 9 bases and J 2 bases, with 13 bases left between them. This CDR3 reads CARHRAPNYGYTF. The CDR3 DNA sequence: TGTGCCAGACACAGGGCGCCAAACTATGGCTACACCTTC.

V is TRBV20-1 and J is TRBJ2-7; 16 bases match TRBD2. J lost 0 bases, V lost 5 bases, and 4 bases had no gene match. Germline V gene lookup returns CDR1 DFQATT and CDR2 SNEGSKA (reference sequence). This CDR3 is built from 16 residues. Written as DNA, the CDR3 is TGCAGTGCTCAGGGGACTAGCGGGAGGGACTCCTACGAGCAGTACTTC. Its translation is CSAQGTSGRDSYEQYF.

This chain joins TRBV19 and TRBJ1-1, with D perhaps matching TRBD1 (6 bases). The CDR3 totals 14 residues. Germline V gene sequence: CDR1 LNHDA, CDR2 SQIVND (reference sequence). Deletions cut 7 bases from V and 5 bases from J, with 17 bases between. The CDR3 coding sequence is TGTGCCAGTATGTGGGCCAGGGGATCTACTGAAGCTTTCTTT. Translation gives CASMWARGSTEAFF.

This chain links TRBV24-1 with TRBJ2-5, with 13 bases lining up with TRBD2. The CDR3 is 17 amino acids. The V segment lost 4 bases and the J segment 1 base; nucleotides outside the gene matches: 5. CDR1 is KGHDR, CDR2 SFDVKD, per germline. CDR3 bases: TGTGCCACCAGTGACCCCGGACTAGCGGGGGCCCAAGAGACCCAGTACTTC. Its protein product is CATSDPGLAGAQETQYF.

This chain uses TRBV7-8 with TRBJ2-1; D might be TRBD2 (6 bases). Germline assignment: CDR1 SGHVS and CDR2 FQNEAQ. The CDR3 has 13 amino acids. V lost 5 bases and J lost 13, with 18 bases in between. CDR3 sequence: CASSREYRARQFF. The CDR3 DNA is TGTGCCAGCAGCCGGGAGTATCGGGCCCGACAGTTCTTC.

The rearrangement uses TRBV7-2 and TRBJ1-1; no clear D gene. The V gene lost 1 base and the J gene lost 5 bases, with 11 bases spanning the gap. Germline V lookup: CDR1 SGHTA, CDR2 FQGNSA. The CDR3 length is 14 residues. CDR3 DNA: TGTGCCAGCAGCTTAGAAGGAATCGGAACTGAAGCTTTCTTT. Translated: CASSLEGIGTEAFF.

The chain links TRBV30 to TRBJ2-3; unclear D gene. Germline lookup yields CDR1 GTSNPN and CDR2 SVGIG (reference sequence). The CDR3 totals 14 residues. V was pared by 1 base and J by 2 bases, with 10 bases between. DNA for the CDR3: TGTGCCTGGAGTGGTGGGCCCCCCACAGATACGCAGTATTTT. Its translation is CAWSGGPPTDTQYF.

The CDR3 region is CASSPLGFGSPLHF. The CDR3 nucleotides are TGTGCCAGCAGCCCTCTGGGGTTCGGTTCACCCCTCCACTTT. The chain joins TRBV7-3 to TRBJ1-6; D uncertain. Germline V gene data show CDR1 as SGHTA and CDR2 as FQGTGA. The V end lost 5 bases, the J end lost 9 bases, and 14 bases lay between the germline ends. The length of the CDR3 is 14 residues.

V is TRBV20-1 and J is TRBJ2-5, with D hard to call. The V gene's germline CDR1 is DFQATT and CDR2 SNEGSKA (reference sequence). This CDR3 spans 13 amino acids. V lost 0 bases and J lost 5, with 10 bases in between. The CDR3 spells CSARENKRETQYF. CDR3 nucleotides: TGCAGTGCTAGAGAAAACAAGCGCGAGACCCAGTACTTC.

In this sample, this clonotype turned up a few times. V gene TRBV27 combines with J gene TRBJ1-2, with D unresolved. Trimming cost V 6 bases and J 0 bases, with 17 bases left between them. This CDR3 region has 16 residues. Germline CDR1 is MNHEY and CDR2 is SMNVEV (reference sequence). In DNA form, the CDR3 reads TGTGCCAGCAGGAGAAGTCGAGCAGAGACTAACTATGGCTACACCTTC. Translated, it gives CASRRSRAETNYGYTF.

V usage is TRBV19 and J usage is TRBJ1-1, with D unresolved. Germline V gene data show CDR1 as LNHDA and CDR2 as SQIVND (reference sequence). V was cut by 3 bases and J by 6 bases, with 11 bases left in between. The CDR3 has 13 amino acids. CDR3 amino acids: CASSIHGVPEAFF. The CDR3 nucleotides are TGTGCCAGTAGTATTCACGGGGTCCCTGAAGCTTTCTTT.

This chain connects TRBV18 to TRBJ1-2, with D possibly matching TRBD1 (6 bases). The CDR3 spans 13 residues. The germline V gene encodes CDR1 KGHSH and CDR2 LQKENI. The V and J ends lost 6 bases and 4 bases respectively, with 12 bases between them. The CDR3 DNA reads TGTGCCAGCTCCCCGGTGGACAGCTATGGCTACACCTTC. Encoded protein: CASSPVDSYGYTF.